This TCR beta chain appears in the sequencing data of a study of CD8 T cells in Susac syndrome. The germline V gene has CDR1 SGDLS and CDR2 YYNGEE. Trimming took 4 bases from V and 0 from J; bases not matched to a gene: 6. The CDR3 has 16 amino acids. This clonotype has just a few counts. Random hexamers were used to reverse transcribe roughly 0.45 to 1 ug of RNA. TCRdb itself ran the immunoSEQ multiplex PCR reads through MiXCR, one entry per CDR3 protein. The sample includes under 200,000 distinct CDR3 sequences, under 95% of them seen just once. This sequence originates from a human donor in good health. This chain connects TRBV9 to TRBJ2-1; TRBD1 aligns across 8 bases. Material for sequencing was CD4+ T cells from PBMCs. The DNA for the CDR3 is TGTGCCAGCAGCCCCCGGACAGGGACCTCCTACAATGAGCAGTTCTTC. This gives the protein CASSPRTGTSYNEQFF.